Below, 15 T cell receptor beta chains from the same sample are listed, as sequenced in a study of T cells in localized non-small cell lung cancer. This table comes from immunoSEQ multiplex PCR, and its TCRdb copy is limited to in-frame clones, with some not included. The sample carries some 24,000 clones, roughly nine tenths recorded once. The sequences come from peripheral blood, collected before any cancer treatment. These receptors were obtained from a man aged 35-69 years with stage III squamous cell lung carcinoma.

The gene calls are TRBV28 and TRBJ1-6; D might be TRBD1 (5 bases). Trimming pared 5 bases from V and 7 bases from J, leaving 9 bases between. Per germline, CDR1 MDHEN and CDR2 SYDVKM. This CDR3 is 13 amino acids long. This CDR3 is CASSSRGNSPLHF. DNA for the CDR3: TGTGCCAGCAGTAGTCGGGGGAATTCACCCCTCCACTTT.

The gene calls are TRBV30 and TRBJ2-3, with 7 bases aligning to TRBD1. The V gene's germline CDR1 is GTSNPN and CDR2 SVGIG (reference sequence). The CDR3 is 15 amino acids. V dropped 2 bases and J dropped 3; count of bases not matched to a gene: 8. The CDR3 here is CAWSPQGVRTDTQYF. For the CDR3, the DNA is TGTGCCTGGAGTCCCCAGGGGGTTCGGACAGATACGCAGTATTTT. The full variable domain, completed using reference TRBV30 and TRBJ2-3, is SQTIHQWPATLVQPVGSPLSLECTVEGTSNPNLYWYRQAAGRGLQLLFYSVGIGQISSEVPQNLSASRPQDRQFILSSKKLLLSDSGFYLCAWSPQGVRTDTQYFGPGTRLTVL.

This sequence joins TRBV18 and TRBJ1-2, with TRBD1 as a possible D gene (5 bases). The CDR3 is made up of 13 amino acids. Germline V gene data show CDR1 as KGHSH and CDR2 as LQKENI. V lost 3 bases and J 4 bases, leaving 9 bases between the germline ends. CDR3 sequence (DNA): TGTGCCAGCTCACCGTCTGGGGGCTATGGCTACACCTTC. This translates into CASSPSGGYGYTF.

V gene TRBV6-4 combines with J gene TRBJ2-7, with D possibly TRBD1 on 6 matching bases. The CDR3 extends over 15 amino acids. Looked up from germline, CDR1 is MRHNA and CDR2 is SNTAGT. Trimming removed 7 bases from V and 2 bases from J, with 18 bases in between. The chain's CDR3 is CASITNRESAYEQYF. The CDR3 bases are TGTGCCAGCATAACCAACAGGGAGAGCGCCTACGAGCAGTACTTC.

The gene calls are TRBV6-5 and TRBJ1-6, with 8 bases lining up with TRBD1. The germline V gene encodes CDR1 MNHEY and CDR2 SVGAGI. This CDR3 has 15 residues. V lost 4 bases to trimming and J lost 7 bases; unmatched junction nucleotides: 6. The CDR3 loop is CASSSQGDFNSPLHF. CDR3 nucleotides: TGTGCCAGCAGTTCACAGGGGGACTTCAATTCACCCCTCCACTTT.

This clone was detected once. This chain uses TRBV15 with TRBJ1-4; TRBD1 aligns across 7 bases. The ends lost 5 bases at V and 4 bases at J; junction bases unmatched: 1. The CDR3 has 13 amino acids. CDR1 is LNHNV and CDR2 is YYDKDF in the germline V gene (reference sequence). The CDR3 is CATSQGDNEKLFF. The CDR3 region has the DNA TGTGCCACCAGCCAGGGGGATAATGAAAAACTGTTTTTT. The full variable domain, with the rest looked up from reference TRBV15 and TRBJ1-4, is DAMVIQNPRYQVTQFGKPVTLSCSQTLNHNVMYWYQQKSSQAPKLLFHYYDKDFNNEADTPDNFQSRRPNTSFCFLDIRSPGLGDTAMYLCATSQGDNEKLFFGSGTQLSVL.

This clone is a singleton in its sample. V is TRBV15 and J is TRBJ1-5; D is possibly TRBD1 (5 bases). Deletions cut 8 bases from V and 6 bases from J, with 11 bases between. The CDR3 covers 12 residues. Germline CDR1 and CDR2: LNHNV and YYDKDF (reference sequence). The CDR3 DNA is TGTGCCACCTTACCCGGGGGTCAGCCCCAGCATTTT. Protein: CATLPGGQPQHF.

The chain couples TRBV30 to TRBJ1-1; D unclear. The CDR3 extends over 14 amino acids. V dropped 1 base and J dropped 6 bases, with 15 bases sitting between them. The germline V gene has CDR1 GTSNPN and CDR2 SVGIG (reference sequence). CDR3 nucleotide sequence: TGTGCCTGGAGTGGCGGGAGGCGGTCCCCTGAAGCTTTCTTT. Amino acid sequence: CAWSGGRRSPEAFF.

The V and J genes are TRBV9 and TRBJ2-1; D might be TRBD1 (5 bases). The CDR3 has 15 residues. Trimming cost V 4 bases and J 3 bases, with 14 bases left between them. Germline V gene sequence: CDR1 SGDLS, CDR2 YYNGEE. CDR3 sequence (DNA): TGTGCCAGCAGCCCCTGGCAGGGTAGCTACAATGAGCAGTTCTTC. Encoded protein: CASSPWQGSYNEQFF.

The gene calls are TRBV9 and TRBJ2-1; 7 bases agree with TRBD2. CDR3 length: 15 residues. Looked up from germline, CDR1 is SGDLS and CDR2 is YYNGEE. V gave up 6 bases and J gave up 0 bases; unmatched junction bases: 6. CDR3: CASNRDYSSYNEQFF. In DNA, the CDR3 is TGTGCCAGCAACCGGGACTATAGCTCCTACAATGAGCAGTTCTTC.

The chain employs TRBV6-5 and TRBJ1-4; no definite D call. Germline V CDR1 and CDR2: MNHEY, SVGAGI. V dropped 3 bases and J dropped 5 bases, with 10 bases sitting between them. CDR3 length equals 14 residues. CDR3 DNA: TGTGCCAGCAGTTATTCACAGATAAATGAAAAACTGTTTTTT. Residues: CASSYSQINEKLFF.

The V and J genes are TRBV4-2 and TRBJ2-3; the match to TRBD2 covers 7 bases. CDR3 length equals 16 residues. V shed 0 bases and J 3 bases; nucleotides not matched to a gene: 6. CDR1 is LGHNA and CDR2 is YNFKEQ in the germline V gene. Here the CDR3 reads CASSQEGGSGTDTQYF. The CDR3 DNA reads as TGTGCCAGCAGCCAAGAGGGGGGTAGCGGGACAGATACGCAGTATTTT.

This chain joins TRBV9 and TRBJ2-2; D possibly corresponds to TRBD2 (5 bases). The germline V and J ends were trimmed by 0 bases and 3 bases, with 12 bases remaining between them. Per the germline V gene, CDR1 is SGDLS and CDR2 is YYNGEE. The CDR3 consists of 16 residues. The CDR3 protein is CASSVGLAEDTGELFF. CDR3 coding DNA: TGTGCCAGCAGCGTAGGTCTAGCCGAAGACACCGGGGAGCTGTTTTTT.

The chain links TRBV19 to TRBJ1-2; 8 bases line up with TRBD1. V was pared by 4 bases and J by 0 bases, with 4 bases of the junction left unmatched. Germline V lookup: CDR1 LNHDA, CDR2 SQIVND (reference sequence). The CDR3 runs 15 residues. This CDR3 reads CASSRDRQANYGYTF. The CDR3 nucleotides are TGTGCCAGTAGTAGGGACAGGCAAGCTAACTATGGCTACACCTTC. The full variable domain, rest sourced from reference TRBV19 and TRBJ1-2, is DGGITQSPKYLFRKEGQNVTLSCEQNLNHDAMYWYRQDPGQGLRLIYYSQIVNDFQKGDIAEGYSVSREKKESFPLTVTSAQKNPTAFYLCASSRDRQANYGYTFGSGTRLTVV.

This sequence joins TRBV11-2 and TRBJ2-2, with D perhaps given as TRBD1 or TRBD2 (5 bases each). Germline V gives CDR1 SGHAT, CDR2 FQNNGV. Trimming stripped 1 base from V and 6 bases from J, with 18 bases between. The CDR3 extends over 17 amino acids. CDR3 loop: CASSLALGDGDAGELFF. The CDR3 DNA sequence: TGTGCCAGCAGCTTAGCCCTGGGGGATGGGGACGCCGGGGAGCTGTTTTTT.